These 6 T cell receptor beta chains were all obtained from the same sample, sequenced in a study of blood T cell repertoires in COVID-19. This table comes from immunoSEQ multiplex PCR, and its TCRdb copy is limited to in-frame clones, with some not included. Of around 450,000 clones in the sample, roughly 87% were seen once. Input material: PBMCs or T cells enriched from blood (not recorded which). The origin of the receptors is a woman between 18 and 29 years old who had recovered from COVID-19.

The chain links TRBV5-1 to TRBJ2-5; D unresolved. CDR1 and CDR2 (germline): SGHRS, YFSETQ. This CDR3 contains 15 residues. Trimming pared 0 bases from V and 5 bases from J, leaving 14 bases between. The CDR3 DNA is TGCGCCAGCAGCTTGGCCCCGGTATCGCGGGAGACCCAGTACTTC. It encodes CASSLAPVSRETQYF.

The J gene is TRBJ1-5, the V gene TRBV2; 9 nucleotides agree with TRBD1. The V gene's germline CDR1 is SNHLY and CDR2 FYNNEI. The trim removed 8 bases at V and 5 bases at J, leaving 7 bases unmatched. The CDR3 consists of 14 residues. In DNA, the CDR3 is TGTGCCAGCGAGGGTGGGACAGGGTATCAGCCCCAGCATTTT. Translated: CASEGGTGYQPQHF. Looking up the rest from reference TRBV2 and TRBJ1-5 gives the full variable domain: EPEVTQTPSHQVTQMGQEVILRCVPISNHLYFYWYRQILGQKVEFLVSFYNNEISEKSEIFDDQFSVERPDGSNFTLKIRSTKLEDSAMYFCASEGGTGYQPQHFGDGTRLSIL.

In the case of this clone: A junction end diverges from the germline sequence, so it may reflect a read error. The V and J genes are TRBV5-1 and TRBJ1-1, with D maybe TRBD1 (5 bases). CDR1 is SGHRS and CDR2 is YFSETQ in the germline V gene. The CDR3 spans 14 residues. CDR3 protein: CARSAGGENTEAFF. CDR3 bases: TGCGCCCGCAGCGCCGGGGGGGAGAACACTGAAGCTTTCTTT.

The chain combines TRBV13 with TRBJ2-3; possible D gene TRBD2, 5 bases. The CDR3 loop spans 13 amino acids. The ends were cut back, 7 bases at V and 9 bases at J, with 17 bases in the middle. Germline CDR1 reads PRHDT; CDR2 reads FYEKMQ (reference sequence). This CDR3 reads CASTLARALTQYF. DNA of the CDR3: TGTGCCAGCACCCTAGCTCGAGCGTTGACGCAGTATTTT.

This chain connects TRBV21-1 to TRBJ1-1; the table names TRBD1, a call not compared with the DNA. TRBV21-1 represents a pseudogene. The CDR3 length is 16 residues. The CDR3 DNA reads TGTGCCAGCAGCATGTCGGACAGGAGGGGGAACACTGAAGCTTTCTTT. This codes for CASSMSDRRGNTEAFF.

The chain employs TRBV5-4 and TRBJ2-3; TRBD1 might be the D (5 bases). V was cut by 4 bases and J by 3 bases, with 15 bases left in between. The germline V gene encodes CDR1 SGHNT and CDR2 YYREEE (reference sequence). This CDR3 has 15 residues. The CDR3 loop is CASSRPVAGTDTQYF. Here the CDR3 DNA reads TGTGCCAGCAGCCGCCCCGTGGCAGGGACAGATACGCAGTATTTT. Looking up the rest from reference TRBV5-4 and TRBJ2-3 gives the full variable domain: ETGVTQSPTHLIKTRGQQVTLRCSSQSGHNTVSWYQQALGQGPQFIFQYYREEENGRGNFPPRFSGLQFPNYSSELNVNALELDDSALYLCASSRPVAGTDTQYFGPGTRLTVL.